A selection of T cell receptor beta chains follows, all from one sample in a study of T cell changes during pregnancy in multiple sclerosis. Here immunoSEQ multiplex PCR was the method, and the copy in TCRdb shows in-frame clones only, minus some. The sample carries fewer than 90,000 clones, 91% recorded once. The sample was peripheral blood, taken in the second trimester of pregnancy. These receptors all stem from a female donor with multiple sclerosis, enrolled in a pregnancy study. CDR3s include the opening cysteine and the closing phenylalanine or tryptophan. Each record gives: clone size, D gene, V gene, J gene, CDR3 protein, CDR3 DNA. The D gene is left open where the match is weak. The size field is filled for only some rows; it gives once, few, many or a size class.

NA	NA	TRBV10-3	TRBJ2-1	CAISESRPAYNEQFF	TGTGCCATCAGTGAGTCGCGGCCAGCATACAATGAGCAGTTCTTC
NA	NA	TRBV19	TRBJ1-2	CASSPPRVRYYGYTF	TGTGCCAGTAGTCCGCCGAGGGTTAGGTACTATGGCTACACCTTC
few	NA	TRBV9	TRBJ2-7	CASSQEPAGEQYF	TGTGCCAGCTCTCAAGAGCCCGCCGGCGAGCAGTACTTC
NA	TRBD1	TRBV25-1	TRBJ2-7	CASRLSGGHYEQYF	TGTGCCAGCAGACTTTCAGGGGGCCACTACGAGCAGTACTTC
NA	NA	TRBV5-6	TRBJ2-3	CASSSAGDTQYF	TGTGCCAGCAGCTCGGCAGGTGATACGCAGTATTTT
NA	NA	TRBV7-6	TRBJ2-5	CASSSHPQGQETQYF	TGTGCCAGCAGCTCGCACCCCCAGGGGCAAGAGACCCAGTACTTC
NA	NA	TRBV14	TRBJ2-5	CASSQGGAPTQYF	TGTGCCAGCAGCCAAGGCGGGGCACCGACCCAGTACTTC
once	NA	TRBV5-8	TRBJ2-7	CASSVTTYEQYF	TGTGCCAGCAGCGTGACTACCTACGAGCAGTACTTC
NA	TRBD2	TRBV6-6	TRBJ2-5	CASSFPRAGGRETQYF	TGTGCCAGCAGTTTCCCCCGGGCGGGGGGTCGGGAGACCCAGTACTTC
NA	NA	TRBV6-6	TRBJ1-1	CASSYGGRDTEAFF	TGTGCCAGCAGTTACGGGGGCAGGGACACTGAAGCTTTCTTT
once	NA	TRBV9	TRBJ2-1	CASSVVSAVEQFF	TGTGCCAGCAGCGTAGTTAGTGCGGTTGAGCAGTTCTTC
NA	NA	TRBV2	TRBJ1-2	CASSDLGTIYGYTF	TGTGCCAGCAGTGATCTGGGGACAATCTATGGCTACACCTTC
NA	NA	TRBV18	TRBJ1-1	CASSPPRPEAFF	TGTGCCAGCTCACCACCGCGGCCTGAAGCTTTCTTT
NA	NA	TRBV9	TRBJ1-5	CASSSGVQPQHF	TGTGCCAGCAGCTCAGGGGTCCAGCCCCAGCATTTT
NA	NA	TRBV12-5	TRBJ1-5	CASGEAQPQHF	TGTGCTAGTGGGGAGGCTCAGCCCCAGCATTTT
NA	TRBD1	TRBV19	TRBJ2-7	CASSQRGHYEQYF	TGTGCCAGTAGTCAAAGGGGGCACTACGAGCAGTACTTC
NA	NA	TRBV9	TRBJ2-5	CASSVGGGQETQYF	TGTGCCAGCAGCGTAGGGGGAGGACAAGAGACCCAGTACTTC
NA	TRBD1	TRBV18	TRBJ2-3	CASSPPSTGLADTQYF	TGTGCCAGCTCACCACCATCGACAGGGCTTGCAGATACGCAGTATTTT
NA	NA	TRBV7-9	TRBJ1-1	CASRPTGELGMNTEAFF	TGTGCCAGCAGACCGACAGGAGAGCTGGGCATGAACACTGAAGCTTTCTTT
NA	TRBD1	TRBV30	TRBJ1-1	CAWSPPLGTGLTKKNTEAFF	TGTGCCTGGAGTCCCCCGTTAGGGACAGGGTTGACAAAGAAGAACACTGAAGCTTTCTTT
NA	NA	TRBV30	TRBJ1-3	CAWSAGGNTIYF	TGTGCCTGGAGCGCAGGGGGAAACACCATATATTTT
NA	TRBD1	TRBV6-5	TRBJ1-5	CASSLGTGTQPQHF	TGTGCCAGCAGTTTAGGGACAGGGACTCAGCCCCAGCATTTT
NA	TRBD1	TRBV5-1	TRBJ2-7	CASSGTGGTYEQYF	TGCGCCAGCAGTGGGACAGGGGGGACCTACGAGCAGTACTTC
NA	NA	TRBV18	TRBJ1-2	CASSPPSRWDYGYTF	TGTGCCAGCTCACCACCGTCTAGATGGGACTATGGCTACACCTTC
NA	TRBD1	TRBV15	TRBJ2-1	CATSRRTGGVHEQFF	TGTGCCACCAGCAGGCGGACAGGGGGTGTACATGAGCAGTTCTTC
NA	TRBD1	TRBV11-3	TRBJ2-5	CASSLGQGRETQYF	TGTGCCAGCAGCTTAGGACAGGGGAGAGAGACCCAGTACTTC
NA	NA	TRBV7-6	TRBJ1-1	CASSLAPAVGAFF	TGTGCCAGCAGCTTAGCCCCGGCGGTAGGAGCTTTCTTT
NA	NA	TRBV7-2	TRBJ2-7	CASSLDRVAASYEQYF	TGTGCCAGCAGCCTCGACCGGGTTGCTGCTTCCTACGAGCAGTACTTC
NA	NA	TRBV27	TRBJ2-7	CASKGGGFAYEQYF	TGTGCCAGCAAGGGGGGAGGGTTTGCCTACGAGCAGTACTTC
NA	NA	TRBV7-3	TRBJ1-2	CASSLSGATINYGYTF	TGTGCCAGCAGCCTCTCAGGGGCGACCATTAACTATGGCTACACCTTC
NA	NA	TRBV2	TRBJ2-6	CATKWGAGANVLTF	TGTGCCACAAAATGGGGCGCTGGGGCCAACGTCCTGACTTTC
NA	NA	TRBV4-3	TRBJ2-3	CASSQDSRSTDTQYF	TGCGCCAGCAGCCAAGATAGCCGTAGCACAGATACGCAGTATTTT
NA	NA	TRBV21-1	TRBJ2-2	CAVRDRARSAGELFF	TGTGCCGTCCGGGACAGGGCTAGATCCGCCGGGGAGCTGTTTTTT
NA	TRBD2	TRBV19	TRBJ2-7	CATTPNPGLAAYEQYF	TGTGCCACCACACCTAATCCGGGACTAGCGGCCTACGAGCAGTACTTC
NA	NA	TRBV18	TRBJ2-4	CASSPRRDSGSKAKNIQYF	TGTGCCAGCTCACCTAGGAGGGATAGTGGCTCTAAAGCCAAAAACATTCAGTACTTC
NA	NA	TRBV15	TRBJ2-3	CATSRDEGHPLWAQYF	TGTGCCACCAGCAGAGATGAGGGCCACCCATTATGGGCGCAGTATTTT
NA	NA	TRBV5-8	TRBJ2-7	CASSFLLVTGEQYF	TGTGCCAGCAGCTTCCTCCTTGTTACGGGAGAGCAGTACTTC
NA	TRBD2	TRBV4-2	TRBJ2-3	CASSPRAGTSGGAVVDTQYF	TGTGCCAGCAGCCCGAGGGCCGGGACTAGCGGGGGGGCCGTGGTAGATACGCAGTATTTT
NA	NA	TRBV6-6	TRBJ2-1	CASSTGSPFLANPQFF	TGTGCCAGCAGTACCGGGTCACCCTTCTTGGCCAACCCGCAGTTCTTC
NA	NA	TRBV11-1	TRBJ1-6	CASSLREWNSPLHF	TGTGCCAGCAGCCTCAGGGAATGGAATTCACCCCTCCACTTT
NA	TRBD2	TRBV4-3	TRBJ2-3	CASSQIAGGNTDTQYF	TGCGCCAGCAGCCAAATAGCGGGGGGGAACACAGATACGCAGTATTTT
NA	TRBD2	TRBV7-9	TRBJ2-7	CASSLDSLTAGGTYEQYF	TGTGCCAGCAGCTTAGATAGTTTGACAGCGGGGGGAACCTACGAGCAGTACTTC